These 26 T cell receptor beta chains originate from one sample sequenced in a study of beta chain features in type 1 diabetes. The entirety of the isolated RNA underwent reverse transcription, so expressed TCRB transcripts were sequenced. TCRdb's copy holds only in-frame clones and misses some; the assay was immunoSEQ multiplex PCR. The top ten clones hold 1% of a sample with fewer than 350,000 clones, 8% of them seen once. The sample taken for sequencing was central memory CD4+ T cells from blood. These receptors originate from a woman in her late teens or twenties in good health.

The rearrangement uses TRBV7-2 and TRBJ2-5; no firm D call. CDR3 length: 14 amino acids. CDR1 is SGHTA and CDR2 is FQGNSA in the germline V gene. V dropped 4 bases and J dropped 4 bases, with 13 bases sitting between them. CDR3 amino acids: CASSSGDPGETQYF. CDR3 in DNA: TGTGCCAGCAGCTCAGGAGATCCCGGAGAGACCCAGTACTTC.

The chain joins TRBV4-1 to TRBJ2-1, with D perhaps given as TRBD1 or TRBD2 (6 bases each). The CDR3 extends over 17 amino acids. CDR1 and CDR2 (germline): MGHRA, YSYEKL. Trimming removed 3 bases from V and 2 bases from J, with 17 bases in between. The CDR3 is CASSQGGARGTYNEQFF. The CDR3 DNA sequence: TGCGCCAGCAGCCAGGGAGGTGCCAGGGGAACCTACAATGAGCAGTTCTTC.

As to this clone: A much larger clone differs by one base, so this may be a read error. The chain is built from TRBV7-8 and TRBJ2-2; no firm D call. The CDR3 runs to 13 residues. V shed 5 bases and J shed 6 bases, with 10 bases lying between them. Per the germline V gene, CDR1 is SGHVS and CDR2 is FQNEAQ. The CDR3 spells CASSLTVPGELFF. CDR3 nucleotides: TGTGCCAGCAGCCTCACAGTGCCCGGGGAGCTGTTTTTT.

This clone was seen more than once but under ten times. The rearrangement joins TRBV5-1 to TRBJ2-1, with D uncertain. Trimming stripped 0 bases from V and 2 bases from J, with 12 bases between. Germline CDR1 and CDR2: SGHRS and YFSETQ. There are 16 residues in the CDR3. The CDR3 sequence: CASSLVPVGAYNEQFF. The CDR3 DNA is TGCGCCAGCAGCTTGGTTCCAGTTGGCGCCTACAATGAGCAGTTCTTC.

This rearrangement joins TRBV2 to TRBJ1-2; D possibly corresponds to TRBD1 (5 bases). Trimming removed 5 bases from V and 0 bases from J, with 13 bases in between. From germline, CDR1 is SNHLY and CDR2 FYNNEI. The CDR3 spans 15 residues. The CDR3 sequence: CASSPDQGANYGYTF. The CDR3, as DNA: TGTGCCAGCAGTCCCGACCAAGGGGCTAACTATGGCTACACCTTC.

This clone showed up just a few times. The CDR3 bases are TGCAGTGCTAGAACGGGGGATACGCAGTATTTT. Translation gives CSARTGDTQYF. V usage is TRBV20-1 and J usage is TRBJ2-3, with D perhaps TRBD2 (5 bases). The CDR3 spans 11 residues. Trimming pared 2 bases from V and 6 bases from J, leaving 6 bases between. CDR1 and CDR2 from the germline V gene are DFQATT and SNEGSKA (reference sequence).

The J gene is TRBJ2-1, the V gene TRBV6-6; 14 nucleotides align to TRBD2. The length of the CDR3 is 16 residues. CDR1 is MNHNY and CDR2 is SVGAGI in the germline V gene (reference sequence). J was trimmed by 7 bases and V by 5 bases; bases with no gene match: 7. CDR3 loop: CASSPLGLAGVNEQFF. The CDR3 DNA reads as TGTGCCAGCAGTCCCTTGGGACTAGCGGGAGTTAATGAGCAGTTCTTC.

This sequence joins TRBV2 and TRBJ2-5; D is ambiguous. The length of the CDR3 is 11 residues. V lost 7 bases and J lost 5, with 8 bases in between. Germline V gene sequence: CDR1 SNHLY, CDR2 FYNNEI. The chain's CDR3 is CASKERETQYF. The CDR3 bases are TGTGCCAGCAAAGAGAGGGAGACCCAGTACTTC.

The chain employs TRBV19 and TRBJ2-5; 9 positions match TRBD2. The CDR3 loop spans 14 amino acids. Germline V gene lookup returns CDR1 LNHDA and CDR2 SQIVND (reference sequence). The ends lost 8 bases at V and 5 bases at J; junction bases unmatched: 9. In DNA, the CDR3 is TGTGCCAGTCGCTCAGCGGGAGGTTTGGAGACCCAGTACTTC. Its translation: CASRSAGGLETQYF. The whole variable domain, remainder taken from reference TRBV19 and TRBJ2-5, is DGGITQSPKYLFRKEGQNVTLSCEQNLNHDAMYWYRQDPGQGLRLIYYSQIVNDFQKGDIAEGYSVSREKKESFPLTVTSAQKNPTAFYLCASRSAGGLETQYFGPGTRLLVL.

The rearrangement uses TRBV5-4 and TRBJ2-5; 7 nucleotides agree with TRBD2. The length of the CDR3 is 14 residues. Germline values: CDR1 SGHNT, CDR2 YYREEE (reference sequence). V lost 5 bases, J lost 4 bases, and 8 bases stayed unmatched. The CDR3, as DNA: TGTGCCAGCAGAACCGGGACTACCTTAGAGACCCAGTACTTC. Its protein is CASRTGTTLETQYF.

The chain is built from TRBV2 and TRBJ2-7; D is perhaps TRBD1 or TRBD2 (6 bases each). CDR1 and CDR2 (germline): SNHLY, FYNNEI. The CDR3 runs to 13 residues. Trimming took 7 bases from V and 2 from J, leaving 12 bases between them. The CDR3 loop reads CASTRGGPYEQYF. CDR3 nucleotides: TGTGCCAGCACTCGAGGGGGGCCCTACGAGCAGTACTTC. The full variable domain, its missing parts supplied by reference TRBV2 and TRBJ2-7, is EPEVTQTPSHQVTQMGQEVILRCVPISNHLYFYWYRQILGQKVEFLVSFYNNEISEKSEIFDDQFSVERPDGSNFTLKIRSTKLEDSAMYFCASTRGGPYEQYFGPGTRLTVT.

The chain employs TRBV11-2 and TRBJ1-2; D uncertain. Between the trimmed V and J ends, which lost 5 bases and 2 bases, there was a span of 9 bases. The germline gives CDR1 SGHAT, CDR2 FQNNGV. The CDR3 contains 13 residues. The CDR3 bases are TGTGCCAGCAGCGCCGACGGGAACTATGGCTACACCTTC. It translates to CASSADGNYGYTF.

The V and J genes are TRBV18 and TRBJ2-6; 10 bases align to TRBD1. This CDR3 contains 17 residues. Losses at the gene ends were 3 bases for V and 0 bases for J; bases not matched to a gene: 2. Germline V lookup: CDR1 KGHSH, CDR2 LQKENI. The CDR3 DNA reads as TGTGCCAGCTCACCGGGACAGGGGAACTCTGGGGCCAACGTCCTGACTTTC. Translating gives CASSPGQGNSGANVLTF.

The V call is TRBV29-1, the J call TRBJ1-2, with D maybe TRBD1 (6 bases). Trimming took off 3 bases at V and 6 bases at J, with 11 bases between the two ends. The CDR3 has 12 amino acids. CDR1 and CDR2 from the germline V gene are SQVTM and ANQGSEA. CDR3 in DNA: TGCAGCGTTGAGCGGGGGCGGGATGGCTACACCTTC. The encoded protein is CSVERGRDGYTF.

The chain recombines TRBV30 with TRBJ1-5; possible D gene TRBD1, 5 bases. The CDR3 covers 13 residues. V dropped 0 bases and J dropped 7 bases, with 10 bases sitting between them. The germline V gene has CDR1 GTSNPN and CDR2 SVGIG (reference sequence). The CDR3 spells CAWSVRGSQPQHF. Written as DNA, the CDR3 is TGTGCCTGGAGTGTACGGGGCAGCCAGCCCCAGCATTTT.

In this sample, this clone turned up a few times. Different DNA sequences within this sample yield the same CDR3. This chain uses TRBV9 with TRBJ2-1; D is perhaps TRBD1 or TRBD2 (5 bases each). The length of the CDR3 is 15 residues. Trimming removed 0 bases from V and 1 base from J, with 8 bases in between. Germline V lookup: CDR1 SGDLS, CDR2 YYNGEE. CDR3 coding DNA: TGTGCCAGCAGCGTAGAAGGGACGTCCTACAATGAGCAGTTCTTC. It encodes CASSVEGTSYNEQFF.

The rearrangement links TRBV5-1 to TRBJ2-1; 10 nucleotides match TRBD2. Germline V gives CDR1 SGHRS, CDR2 YFSETQ. The CDR3 totals 15 residues. The V segment lost 5 bases and the J segment 7 bases; nucleotides outside the gene matches: 9. The CDR3 here is CASRNPSGSGNEQFF. CDR3 coding DNA: TGCGCCAGCAGAAACCCTAGCGGGAGCGGAAATGAGCAGTTCTTC.

V gene TRBV28 combines with J gene TRBJ2-7; D is unresolved. There are 13 residues in the CDR3. CDR1 is MDHEN, CDR2 SYDVKM, per germline. Trimming shortened V by 7 bases and J by 0 bases, and 10 bases separated the two germline ends. The CDR3 reads CASKPRLSYEQYV. As DNA, the CDR3 is TGTGCCAGCAAACCCCGCCTCTCCTACGAGCAGTACGTC.

The J gene is TRBJ2-2, the V gene TRBV7-9; D is uncertain. Trimming removed 3 bases at V and 6 bases at J, with 5 bases between. The CDR3 length is 12 residues. Germline CDR1 is SEHNR and CDR2 is FQNEAQ (reference sequence). CDR3 in amino acids: CASSFSSGELFF. Written as DNA, the CDR3 is TGTGCCAGCAGCTTTAGCTCCGGGGAGCTGTTTTTT.

This clone was observed at least ten times. The gene calls are TRBV2 and TRBJ1-4; 10 bases align to TRBD1. CDR3 size: 13 residues. CDR1 and CDR2 (germline): SNHLY, FYNNEI. J gave up 8 bases and V 8 bases, and 5 bases lay outside the gene matches. CDR3: CASGVDRGEKLFF. DNA for the CDR3: TGTGCCAGCGGTGTGGACAGGGGGGAAAAACTGTTTTTT.

CDR3 nucleotide sequence: TGCGCCAGCAGCTTGGGAGGGGAGAATGGCTACACCTTC. Protein sequence: CASSLGGENGYTF. This chain links TRBV5-1 with TRBJ1-2; tentative D call: TRBD1 (5 bases). V was pared by 0 bases and J by 6 bases, with 9 bases between. This CDR3 spans 13 amino acids. The germline V gene encodes CDR1 SGHRS and CDR2 YFSETQ.

The chain links TRBV4-1 to TRBJ2-1; TRBD1 matches 12 bases. J was trimmed by 8 bases and V by 1 base; bases with no gene match: 3. The CDR3 covers 15 residues. From germline, CDR1 is MGHRA and CDR2 YSYEKL. In nucleotides, the CDR3 is TGCGCCAGCAGCCAAGTGGGACAGGGGGCTGATGAGCAGTTCTTC. It encodes CASSQVGQGADEQFF.

There are a few counts of this clone. The chain employs TRBV5-1 and TRBJ2-1; 7 nucleotides line up with TRBD1. V lost 4 bases and J lost 3; bases outside the gene matches: 10. The CDR3 is made up of 16 amino acids. The germline gives CDR1 SGHRS, CDR2 YFSETQ. The CDR3 protein is CASSALSGQSYNEQFF. CDR3 in DNA: TGCGCCAGCAGCGCGCTATCGGGACAGAGCTACAATGAGCAGTTCTTC.

Remarks on this clone: One end of the junction does not line up with germline, which may come from a read error. The chain recombines TRBV7-7 with TRBJ2-5, with 10 bases identical to TRBD2. Germline CDR1 and CDR2: SSHAT and FNYEAQ (reference sequence). The CDR3 runs to 14 residues. This chain's CDR3 is CASSLGTSDGTQYF. The CDR3 DNA follows: TGTGCTAGCAGCCTCGGGACTAGCGATGGGACCCAGTACTTC.

This clone was observed once. The chain combines TRBV6-7 with TRBJ2-3; D call uncertain. TRBV6-7 has ORF status, its function being uncertain. The V gene lost 2 bases and the J gene lost 4 bases, with 16 bases spanning the gap. This CDR3 has 16 residues. In DNA, the CDR3 is TGTGCCAGCAGTTACATGTCAGTGGGGATCGCAGATACGCAGTATTTT. It yields the protein CASSYMSVGIADTQYF.

This clone was seen at least ten times. The chain joins TRBV4-3 to TRBJ2-7; the D is unclear. This CDR3 region has 14 residues. The germline CDR1 and CDR2 sequences are LGHNA and YSLEER. Trimming took off 4 bases at V and 4 bases at J, with 14 bases between the two ends. In DNA, the CDR3 is TGCGCCAGCAGCCGGAATCTCAGGAGTTACGAGCAGTACGTC. Translating gives CASSRNLRSYEQYV.